One and the same sample provided the 26 T cell receptor beta chains below, sequenced in a study of T cell repertoires in cytomegalovirus infection. Their antigens remain unidentified. TCRdb fed the reads into MiXCR, producing one record per CDR3 protein. The sample comprises just under 500,000 distinct CDR3 sequences, 33% of which are singletons, and roughly 15% rests with the top ten. The sequencing used cultured PBMCs, collected from culture after CMV antigen stimulation. These receptors all stem from a human donor in good health (CMV status not recorded). Some clones in this sample may be carry-over from other donors' samples.

V is TRBV30 and J is TRBJ1-4; possibly TRBD1 for D (6 bases). Germline-derived CDR1 and CDR2 are GTSNPN and SVGIG (reference sequence). The V gene lost 1 base and the J gene lost 7 bases, with 19 bases spanning the gap. CDR3 length equals 16 residues. The CDR3 DNA is TGTGCCTGGAGTGGCCTTGAGGGACATCGGTTTGAAAAACTGTTTTTT. Translation: CAWSGLEGHRFEKLFF.

The J gene is TRBJ2-7, the V gene TRBV4-1, with no clear D. Germline assignment: CDR1 MGHRA and CDR2 YSYEKL. V was pared by 0 bases and J by 0 bases, with 12 bases between. This CDR3 has 16 residues. This CDR3 is CASSQDPAPSSYEQYV. The DNA of the CDR3 is TGCGCCAGCAGCCAAGATCCGGCGCCTAGCTCCTACGAGCAGTACGTC.

The sample holds a few counts of this clonotype. The chain combines TRBV4-1 with TRBJ1-1; no clear D gene. Trimming removed 1 base at V and 7 bases at J, with 10 bases between. The CDR3 runs to 13 residues. Germline lookup yields CDR1 MGHRA and CDR2 YSYEKL. Here the CDR3 DNA reads TGCGCCAGCAGCCAAGTCCTCCTGGGTGAAGCTTTCTTT. This codes for CASSQVLLGEAFF.

The rearrangement links TRBV24-1 to TRBJ2-5, with 8 bases that match TRBD1. Germline CDR1 is KGHDR and CDR2 is SFDVKD. J gave up 3 bases and V 4 bases, and 9 bases lay outside the gene matches. This CDR3 contains 16 residues. The CDR3 region is CATSEVRGHGEETQYF. The CDR3 DNA follows: TGTGCCACCAGTGAGGTCAGGGGGCATGGGGAAGAGACCCAGTACTTC.

This clonotype turned up a few times. The chain links TRBV6-2 or TRBV6-3 to TRBJ2-3, with D hard to call. The germline CDR1 and CDR2 sequences are MNHEY and SVGEGT. The CDR3 sequence is 14 residues long. The V gene lost 4 bases and the J gene lost 4 bases, with 12 bases spanning the gap. CDR3 nucleotide sequence: TGTGCCAGCAGTTTGGACCCCGCCTCAGATACGCAGTATTTT. It encodes CASSLDPASDTQYF.

This chain uses TRBV20-1 with TRBJ1-2, with 8 positions matching TRBD1. The CDR3 sequence is 11 residues long. Germline lookup yields CDR1 DFQATT and CDR2 SNEGSKA (reference sequence). With 8 bases clipped from V and 3 bases from J, the junction kept 2 bases outside the gene matches. This CDR3 is CSWTGYYGYTF. In DNA form, the CDR3 reads TGCAGTTGGACAGGGTACTATGGCTACACCTTC.

This clonotype was detected once. This sequence joins TRBV6-2 or TRBV6-3 and TRBJ1-1; D gene unclear. The V end was cut by 2 bases, the J end by 3 bases, with 7 bases between. In germline, CDR1 is MNHEY, CDR2 SVGEGT. This CDR3 has 13 residues. The CDR3 region has the DNA TGTGCCAGCAGTTACCCCAGGCACACTGAAGCTTTCTTT. It yields the protein CASSYPRHTEAFF.

The rearrangement uses TRBV19 and TRBJ2-5; 9 bases map to TRBD2. The germline gives CDR1 LNHDA, CDR2 SQIVND (reference sequence). V lost 7 bases and J lost 7; bases outside the gene matches: 10. CDR3 length equals 14 residues. The CDR3 nucleotides read TGTGCCAGTACCCCGGGACTAGCCGGAGGGACCCAGTACTTC. As protein: CASTPGLAGGTQYF.

This clonotype was seen at least ten times. The rearrangement links TRBV6-1 to TRBJ2-6; unclear D gene. Trimming took 6 bases from V and 1 from J, leaving 7 bases between them. This CDR3 contains 14 residues. Germline loops: CDR1 MNHNS, CDR2 SASEGT. This CDR3 is CASRIGSGANVLTF. In DNA, the CDR3 is TGTGCCAGCAGAATTGGGTCTGGGGCCAACGTCCTGACTTTC.

The table lists this clonotype with a few counts. The CDR3 DNA is TGTGCCAGCAGCCTGGGGGCCTCTAACTATGGCTACACCTTC. Translating it yields CASSLGASNYGYTF. This sequence joins TRBV28 and TRBJ1-2; possibly TRBD1 for D (6 bases). The V and J ends lost 6 bases and 0 bases respectively, with 11 bases between them. Germline CDR1 reads MDHEN; CDR2 reads SYDVKM. The CDR3 has 14 residues.

This clonotype was counted only a few times. The chain recombines TRBV10-3 with TRBJ2-5, with 9 bases lining up with TRBD1. The CDR3 loop spans 16 amino acids. V trimming: 6 bases; J trimming: 2 bases; junction bases outside the gene matches: 10. In germline, CDR1 is ENHRY, CDR2 SYGVKD. This CDR3 is CAISPGQGVGQETQYF. The CDR3 bases are TGTGCCATCAGCCCGGGACAGGGAGTCGGACAAGAGACCCAGTACTTC.

V usage is TRBV12-3 or TRBV12-4 and J usage is TRBJ1-4; TRBD1 matches at 7 bases. The CDR3 is made up of 16 amino acids. Losses at the gene ends were 2 bases for V and 3 bases for J; bases not matched to a gene: 6. For the CDR3, the DNA is TGTGCCAGCAGTTTAAGGAGGGGGCGGGCTAATGAAAAACTGTTTTTT. This translates into CASSLRRGRANEKLFF.

The chain employs TRBV12-3 or TRBV12-4 and TRBJ2-5, with D maybe TRBD2 (5 bases). The CDR3 sequence is 13 residues long. Trimming pared 10 bases from V and 3 bases from J, leaving 15 bases between. The CDR3: CAISLVGKETQYF. CDR3 bases: TGTGCCATTTCACTTGTCGGGAAAGAGACCCAGTACTTC.

In this sample, this clonotype turned up many times. The V gene is TRBV7-2, the J gene TRBJ2-3, with 9 bases identical to TRBD2. The V segment lost 2 bases and the J segment 6 bases; nucleotides outside the gene matches: 3. The germline V gene encodes CDR1 SGHTA and CDR2 FQGNSA. The CDR3 contains 14 residues. CDR3 region: CASSLKAGGDTQYF. The CDR3 DNA reads TGTGCCAGCAGCTTAAAGGCGGGAGGGGATACGCAGTATTTT.

V is TRBV28 and J is TRBJ2-1, with 11 bases aligning to TRBD2. Germline V CDR1 and CDR2: MDHEN, SYDVKM. The CDR3 has 16 amino acids. V dropped 5 bases and J dropped 1; count of bases not matched to a gene: 4. The CDR3 region is CASSTSGSNSYNEQFF. CDR3 nucleotides: TGTGCCAGCAGTACTAGCGGGAGTAATTCCTACAATGAGCAGTTCTTC.

In DNA form, the CDR3 reads TGTGCCAGCAGCCGTGGGGGAGGGAACAATGAGCAGTTCTTC. Encoded protein: CASSRGGGNNEQFF. The chain employs TRBV7-2 and TRBJ2-1; 7 nucleotides match TRBD2. Trimming at V came to 5 bases and at J to 5 bases, leaving 6 bases not matched to a gene. The CDR3 covers 14 residues. Per the germline V gene, CDR1 is SGHTA and CDR2 is FQGNSA.

CDR3 loop: CASTSRAPYEQYF. CDR3 DNA sequence: TGTGCCAGCACCTCCCGGGCCCCCTACGAGCAGTACTTC. The chain recombines TRBV7-9 with TRBJ2-7; no clear D. V lost 7 bases, J lost 2 bases, and 12 bases lay in between. The length of the CDR3 is 13 residues. Germline V gene data show CDR1 as SEHNR and CDR2 as FQNEAQ (reference sequence).

This clonotype occurred a few times. V and J are TRBV7-2 and TRBJ1-2, with a weak D call TRBD1 (5 bases). V was shortened by 5 bases and J by 7 bases, with 11 bases between the two germline ends. This CDR3 is 12 amino acids long. The germline gives CDR1 SGHTA, CDR2 FQGNSA. This chain's CDR3 is CASSAGFGGYTF. CDR3 in DNA: TGTGCCAGCAGCGCAGGGTTCGGTGGCTACACCTTC.

This clonotype came up a few times. Here the CDR3 reads CASSLWRSNQPQHF. The CDR3 coding sequence is TGTGCCAGCAGTTTATGGCGTAGCAATCAGCCCCAGCATTTT. The genes are TRBV28 and TRBJ1-5; D is ambiguous. The germline V and J ends were trimmed by 0 bases and 0 bases, with 3 bases remaining between them. The germline gives CDR1 MDHEN, CDR2 SYDVKM. There are 14 residues in the CDR3.

This clonotype was counted at least ten times. This sequence joins TRBV6-6 and TRBJ2-3; 15 nucleotides agree with TRBD2. Germline V lookup: CDR1 MNHNY, CDR2 SVGAGI (reference sequence). The V and J ends lost 8 bases and 2 bases, in that order; junction bases with no gene match: 8. The CDR3 loop spans 17 amino acids. CDR3 protein: CASGGLAGGINTDTQYF. As DNA, the CDR3 is TGTGCCAGCGGAGGACTAGCGGGAGGGATCAACACAGATACGCAGTATTTT.

This clonotype has a count of ten or more. The V and J genes are TRBV7-3 and TRBJ2-3; TRBD1 agrees at 7 bases. Germline lookup yields CDR1 SGHTA and CDR2 FQGTGA. Trimming took 3 bases from V and 2 from J; bases not matched to a gene: 2. The CDR3 contains 14 residues. The CDR3 coding sequence is TGTGCCAGCAGCTTGACAGGGAACACAGATACGCAGTATTTT. Translation: CASSLTGNTDTQYF.

The chain uses TRBV10-3 and TRBJ2-3, with no clear D. Germline CDR1 is ENHRY and CDR2 is SYGVKD. The germline V and J ends were trimmed by 2 bases and 2 bases, with 17 bases remaining between them. The CDR3 has 17 amino acids. This chain's CDR3 is CAISEPSQVPHTDTQYF. Written as DNA, the CDR3 is TGTGCCATCAGTGAGCCGAGCCAGGTCCCCCACACAGATACGCAGTATTTT.

This clonotype turned up a few times. The V call is TRBV5-6, the J call TRBJ2-2; 8 bases line up with TRBD2. J was trimmed by 4 bases and V by 3 bases; bases with no gene match: 5. Germline V gives CDR1 SGHDT, CDR2 YYEEEE. The CDR3 spans 15 residues. CDR3 residues: CASSSVAGFTGELFF. The CDR3 coding sequence is TGTGCCAGCAGCTCGGTAGCGGGATTCACCGGGGAGCTGTTTTTT.

V and J are TRBV10-3 and TRBJ2-1; either TRBD1 or TRBD2 may fit D (5 bases each). The length of the CDR3 is 15 residues. With 2 bases removed from V and 8 bases from J, the gap between germline ends came to 16 bases. Germline V CDR1 and CDR2: ENHRY, SYGVKD. The CDR3 region has the DNA TGTGCCATCAGTGAGCCTTCTGCTGTGGGGGATGAGCAGTTCTTC. This gives the protein CAISEPSAVGDEQFF.

This clonotype was seen a handful of times. The chain combines TRBV5-1 with TRBJ2-1; the D is unclear. Germline CDR1 and CDR2: SGHRS and YFSETQ. V lost 5 bases, J lost 2 bases, and 20 bases lay in between. This CDR3 contains 17 residues. Here the CDR3 reads CASSPRASPVTYNEQFF. The CDR3 DNA reads TGCGCCAGCAGTCCACGCGCATCCCCGGTGACCTACAATGAGCAGTTCTTC.

The gene calls are TRBV19 and TRBJ2-1; 8 nucleotides match TRBD1. J gave up 8 bases and V 4 bases, and 7 bases lay outside the gene matches. From germline, CDR1 is LNHDA and CDR2 SQIVND (reference sequence). CDR3 size: 14 residues. CDR3 in amino acids: CASSRDRYLDEQFF. CDR3 nucleotides: TGTGCCAGTAGTAGGGACAGGTACTTGGATGAGCAGTTCTTC. The variable domain in full, with the rest retrieved from reference TRBV19 and TRBJ2-1, is DGGITQSPKYLFRKEGQNVTLSCEQNLNHDAMYWYRQDPGQGLRLIYYSQIVNDFQKGDIAEGYSVSREKKESFPLTVTSAQKNPTAFYLCASSRDRYLDEQFFGPGTRLTVL.